The next 24 T cell receptor beta chains were all read from a single sample in a study of blood T cell repertoires in COVID-19. Assay used: immunoSEQ multiplex PCR; TCRdb lists only in-frame clones, some missing. The table shows approximately 270,000 clones, with 70% to 90% occurring only once. The specimen was peripheral blood. These receptors came from a woman in her twenties or thirties with COVID-19, enrolled during active disease.

The chain has TRBV28 and TRBJ1-2; perhaps TRBD1 as D (6 bases). Germline V CDR1 and CDR2: MDHEN, SYDVKM. The CDR3 is 17 amino acids. V lost 0 bases and J 0 bases, leaving 14 bases between the germline ends. The CDR3 here is CASSLWGGDTTNYGYTF. The CDR3 region has the DNA TGTGCCAGCAGTTTATGGGGGGGGGACACAACTAACTATGGCTACACCTTC.

This chain joins TRBV3-1 (or the pseudogene TRBV3-2) and TRBJ2-4; 7 bases map to TRBD2. The ends lost 1 base at V and 5 bases at J; junction bases unmatched: 14. CDR3 length: 18 residues. Germline CDR1 reads LGHDT; CDR2 reads YNNKEL (reference sequence). DNA of the CDR3: TGTGCCAGCAGCCAAGTTTATTTGGGGAGGGGTGGTCAAAACATTCAGTACTTC. Its translation: CASSQVYLGRGGQNIQYF.

The chain employs TRBV6-6 and TRBJ2-2; the D gene is possibly TRBD1 (5 bases). The CDR3 sequence is 13 residues long. V was cut by 5 bases and J by 7 bases, with 11 bases left in between. The V gene's germline CDR1 is MNHNY and CDR2 SVGAGI (reference sequence). CDR3 DNA: TGTGCCAGCAGTCGCAGGGTTCTCGGGGAGCTGTTTTTT. Amino acids: CASSRRVLGELFF.

The V and J genes are TRBV9 and TRBJ1-1; D might be TRBD1 (5 bases). From germline, CDR1 is SGDLS and CDR2 YYNGEE. This CDR3 contains 14 residues. Trimming left V 3 bases short and J 4 bases short, with 13 bases between. The CDR3 is CASSAVRDGTEAFF. The CDR3 DNA follows: TGTGCCAGCAGCGCCGTCAGGGATGGCACTGAAGCTTTCTTT.

This clone has a single count. J is TRBJ2-4 and V is TRBV2; possible D gene TRBD1, 7 bases. In germline, CDR1 is SNHLY, CDR2 FYNNEI. The CDR3 runs 17 residues. Trimming shortened V by 2 bases and J by 5 bases, and 19 bases separated the two germline ends. The CDR3 DNA reads as TGTGCCAGCAGTGAACCGGCAGACGGGGGACAGCAAAACATTCAGTACTTC. Translated, it gives CASSEPADGGQQNIQYF.

The chain is built from TRBV2 and TRBJ2-1, with D tentatively TRBD1 (5 bases). V was trimmed by 4 bases and J by 3 bases, leaving 13 bases between them. CDR1 and CDR2 from the germline V gene are SNHLY and FYNNEI. This CDR3 comprises 15 residues. The CDR3 nucleotides are TGTGCCAGCAGTGCCGCCAGACAGTACTACAATGAGCAGTTCTTC. This gives the protein CASSAARQYYNEQFF. The whole variable domain, remainder taken from reference TRBV2 and TRBJ2-1, is EPEVTQTPSHQVTQMGQEVILRCVPISNHLYFYWYRQILGQKVEFLVSFYNNEISEKSEIFDDQFSVERPDGSNFTLKIRSTKLEDSAMYFCASSAARQYYNEQFFGPGTRLTVL.

J is TRBJ2-5 and V is TRBV5-1; TRBD1 matches at 7 bases. CDR1 is SGHRS, CDR2 YFSETQ, per germline. The junction had 7 bases not matched to a gene; V was cut back by 0 bases and J by 5 bases. The length of the CDR3 is 15 residues. The CDR3 reads CASSLGFTGEETQYF. Written as DNA, the CDR3 is TGCGCCAGCAGCTTGGGATTTACAGGGGAGGAGACCCAGTACTTC. Full variable domain (outside the CDR3, taken from reference TRBV5-1 and TRBJ2-5): KAGVTQTPRYLIKTRGQQVTLSCSPISGHRSVSWYQQTPGQGLQFLFEYFSETQRNKGNFPGRFSGRQFSNSRSEMNVSTLELGDSALYLCASSLGFTGEETQYFGPGTRLLVL.

The chain combines TRBV28 with TRBJ2-1; D not certain. The V and J ends lost 2 bases and 9 bases respectively, with 8 bases between them. The CDR3 consists of 12 residues. The germline gives CDR1 MDHEN, CDR2 SYDVKM. CDR3 sequence (DNA): TGTGCCAGCAGTTTAGGGCAGACTGAGCAGTTCTTC. As protein: CASSLGQTEQFF.

The chain recombines TRBV29-1 with TRBJ2-1, with D perhaps TRBD1 (6 bases). V was pared by 3 bases and J by 6 bases, with 18 bases between. The CDR3 totals 15 residues. CDR1 and CDR2 (germline): SQVTM, ANQGSEA. CDR3 bases: TGCAGCGTTGATTTTCTGCAGGGGTGGGGCAATGAGCAGTTCTTC. Translating gives CSVDFLQGWGNEQFF.

The chain joins TRBV7-9 to TRBJ1-1; D gene ambiguous. CDR1 is SEHNR and CDR2 is FQNEAQ in the germline V gene (reference sequence). The CDR3 covers 14 residues. V gave up 2 bases and J gave up 2 bases, with 9 bases separating them. CDR3 protein: CASSLISSNTEAFF. In DNA form, the CDR3 reads TGTGCCAGCAGCTTAATTAGCTCTAACACTGAAGCTTTCTTT.

The CDR3 DNA follows: TGCAGTGCTAGTTGGCTTCCACCCCCAGATACGCAGTATTTT. As protein: CSASWLPPPDTQYF. The chain joins TRBV20-1 to TRBJ2-3, with unresolved D. V was clipped by 3 bases and J by 4 bases, with 14 bases between them. Germline loops: CDR1 DFQATT, CDR2 SNEGSKA (reference sequence). CDR3 length equals 14 residues.

This clone was picked up a small number of times. This chain joins TRBV9 and TRBJ1-2, with D maybe TRBD1 (5 bases). Trimming took 0 bases from V and 4 from J, leaving 13 bases between them. The CDR3 has 15 amino acids. Germline assignment: CDR1 SGDLS and CDR2 YYNGEE. In nucleotides, the CDR3 is TGTGCCAGCAGCGTAGGTGCAGGGATGATCTATGGCTACACCTTC. Translation: CASSVGAGMIYGYTF.

J is TRBJ1-6 and V is TRBV6-4, with a weak D call TRBD1 (5 bases). The CDR3 spans 15 residues. The germline gives CDR1 MRHNA, CDR2 SNTAGT. V was shortened by 3 bases and J by 7 bases, with 13 bases between the two germline ends. The DNA for the CDR3 is TGTGCCAGCAGTGAGCGGGGGGAGGGAAATTCACCCCTCCACTTT. It codes for CASSERGEGNSPLHF.

The genes are TRBV7-2 and TRBJ1-1; maybe TRBD1 (5 bases). This CDR3 comprises 16 residues. CDR1 is SGHTA, CDR2 FQGNSA, per germline. V shed 5 bases and J shed 4 bases, with 20 bases lying between them. The CDR3 reads CASSGGDDPWSTEAFF. DNA of the CDR3: TGTGCCAGCAGCGGCGGGGACGACCCCTGGAGCACTGAAGCTTTCTTT.

This clone is a singleton in its sample. The chain carries TRBV28 and TRBJ1-5; D is possibly TRBD1 (6 bases). Germline CDR1 reads MDHEN; CDR2 reads SYDVKM. Trimming took 2 bases from V and 7 from J, leaving 15 bases between them. There are 15 residues in the CDR3. CDR3 in amino acids: CASSLGTSVRQPQHF. The CDR3 nucleotides are TGTGCCAGCAGTTTAGGGACAAGTGTTCGCCAGCCCCAGCATTTT. Based on the CDR3 plus reference TRBV28 and TRBJ1-5, the full variable domain is DVKVTQSSRYLVKRTGEKVFLECVQDMDHENMFWYRQDPGLGLRLIYFSYDVKMKEKGDIPEGYSVSREKKERFSLILESASTNQTSMYLCASSLGTSVRQPQHFGDGTRLSIL.

The chain uses TRBV7-2 and TRBJ2-7; a possible D gene is TRBD2 (5 bases). The CDR3 sequence is 15 residues long. V was cut by 1 base and J by 0 bases, with 10 bases left in between. Per germline, CDR1 SGHTA and CDR2 FQGNSA. CDR3 nucleotide sequence: TGTGCCAGCAGCTTAGTCTCCGGGGACTCCTACGAGCAGTACTTC. Its translation: CASSLVSGDSYEQYF.

The count of this clone is one. The chain couples TRBV5-6 to TRBJ2-3; TRBD2 agrees at 7 bases. Germline-derived CDR1 and CDR2 are SGHDT and YYEEEE. J gave up 3 bases and V 0 bases, and 1 base lay outside the gene matches. This CDR3 has 14 residues. Here the CDR3 reads CASSLGRGTDTQYF. The CDR3 region has the DNA TGTGCCAGCAGCTTGGGGCGGGGGACAGATACGCAGTATTTT.

The V and J genes are TRBV7-2 and TRBJ2-3; no reliable D call. Trimming left V 2 bases short and J 2 bases short, with 11 bases between. This CDR3 has 15 residues. Germline V gene data show CDR1 as SGHTA and CDR2 as FQGNSA. As DNA, the CDR3 is TGTGCCAGCAGCTTAAACCGGCAGGACACAGATACGCAGTATTTT. It encodes CASSLNRQDTDTQYF.

V and J are TRBV2 and TRBJ2-4; 8 bases line up with TRBD2. The CDR3 loop spans 14 amino acids. V lost 6 bases, J lost 2 bases, and 3 bases stayed unmatched. Per germline, CDR1 SNHLY and CDR2 FYNNEI. The CDR3: CASRSGGSKNIQYF. CDR3 nucleotide sequence: TGTGCCAGCAGGTCGGGAGGGTCCAAAAACATTCAGTACTTC.

The chain couples TRBV4-3 to TRBJ2-7, with TRBD1 matching over 8 bases. Germline V gene lookup returns CDR1 LGHNA and CDR2 YSLEER. The V segment lost 1 base and the J segment 5 bases; nucleotides outside the gene matches: 7. CDR3 length equals 15 residues. The CDR3 region has the DNA TGCGCCAGCAGCCAAGGACGACAGGGGAACCACGAGCAGTACTTC. It codes for CASSQGRQGNHEQYF.

This clone was seen just once. J is TRBJ2-1 and V is TRBV19; TRBD1 matches 8 bases. J was trimmed by 4 bases and V by 5 bases; bases with no gene match: 7. The length of the CDR3 is 15 residues. Per the germline V gene, CDR1 is LNHDA and CDR2 is SQIVND (reference sequence). For the CDR3, the DNA is TGTGCCAGTAGTCCCCGCAGGGGGCTTTACAATGAGCAGTTCTTC. This codes for CASSPRRGLYNEQFF.

The rearrangement links TRBV14 to TRBJ1-1; unclear D gene. The CDR3 totals 12 residues. Looked up from germline, CDR1 is SGHDN and CDR2 is FVKESK. V lost 3 bases and J 6 bases, leaving 8 bases between the germline ends. CDR3 sequence reads: CASSQRAPEAFF. CDR3 sequence (DNA): TGTGCCAGCAGCCAGCGGGCCCCTGAAGCTTTCTTT.

The chain is built from TRBV2 and TRBJ2-1; 7 bases map to TRBD2. The germline CDR1 and CDR2 sequences are SNHLY and FYNNEI. The CDR3 totals 13 residues. J gave up 3 bases and V 6 bases, and 2 bases lay outside the gene matches. This CDR3 is CASRAGLYNEQFF. The CDR3 DNA is TGTGCCAGCAGAGCGGGACTCTACAATGAGCAGTTCTTC.

The CDR3: CASGLGRGYNEQFF. In DNA, the CDR3 is TGTGCCAGCGGGCTGGGACGGGGGTACAATGAGCAGTTCTTC. V and J are TRBV7-9 and TRBJ2-1; possibly TRBD2 for D (6 bases). This CDR3 region has 14 residues. Germline loops: CDR1 SEHNR, CDR2 FQNEAQ (reference sequence). The ends were cut back, 8 bases at V and 4 bases at J, with 15 bases in the middle. The variable domain in full, completed from reference TRBV7-9 and TRBJ2-1, reads DTGVSQNPRHKITKRGQNVTFRCDPISEHNRLYWYRQTLGQGPEFLTYFQNEAQLEKSRLLSDRFSAERPKGSFSTLEIQRTEQGDSAMYLCASGLGRGYNEQFFGPGTRLTVL.